This T cell receptor beta chain came from a study of T cell changes during pregnancy in multiple sclerosis. TCRdb's copy holds only in-frame clones and misses some; the assay was immunoSEQ multiplex PCR. The data hold roughly 56,000 clones, with roughly 86% observed a single time. Germline V gives CDR1 SGHNT, CDR2 YENEEA. Trimming removed 1 base from V and 3 bases from J, with 7 bases in between. This CDR3 region has 13 residues. The input for sequencing was peripheral blood, taken in the first trimester of pregnancy. This sequence joins TRBV11-3 and TRBJ2-7; D is possibly TRBD2 (5 bases). The clonotype was recovered from a female donor with multiple sclerosis, enrolled in a pregnancy study. The CDR3 nucleotides read TGTGCCAGCAGCTTAGGAGGGAACTACGAGCAGTACTTC. It translates to CASSLGGNYEQYF.